This TCR beta chain was found in a study of shared clonotypes between healthy human individuals. Background on the study: Each donor's CD4 naive and CD4 memory cells filled three plates apiece, CD8 naive two, and CD8 memory one.

Study-wide points: Naive subsets tended to show greater estimated richness than memory subsets.

The assay was immunoSEQ multiplex PCR, and TCRdb's table has in-frame clones only and misses some. Here the sample spans a few million clones, roughly 92% being singletons. On this clone: Its antigen is as yet unknown.

This clonotype was sampled from a young man in good health. The sample was naive CD4+ T cells sorted from blood. As to subset: CD45RA+ positively selected.

CDR3 residues: CASSPGLGQVQYF. CDR3 DNA: TGTGCCAGTAGTCCGGGACTAGGCCAGGTGCAGTACTTC. The chain combines TRBV19 with TRBJ2-7, with 8 bases fitting TRBD2. There are 13 residues in the CDR3. CDR1 and CDR2 from the germline V gene are LNHDA and SQIVND (reference sequence). Trimming removed 5 bases from V and 9 bases from J; junction bases left unmatched: 9.